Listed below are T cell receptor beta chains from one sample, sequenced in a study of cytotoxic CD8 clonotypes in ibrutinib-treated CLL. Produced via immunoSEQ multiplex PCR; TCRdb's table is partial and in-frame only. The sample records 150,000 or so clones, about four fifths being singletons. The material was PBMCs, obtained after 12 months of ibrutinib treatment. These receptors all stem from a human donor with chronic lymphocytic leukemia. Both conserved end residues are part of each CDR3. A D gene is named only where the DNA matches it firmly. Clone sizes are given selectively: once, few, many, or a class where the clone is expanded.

cdr3_nt: TGTGCCAGCAGCCCTTTAGCTCGGACCGGGGAGCTGTTTTTT; cdr3_aa: CASSPLARTGELFF; clone_size: few; v_call: TRBV14; d_call: -; j_call: TRBJ2-2
cdr3_nt: TGTGCCAGCAGCGACCGGACGGATGGAAGGGCTGAAGCTTTCTTT; cdr3_aa: CASSDRTDGRAEAFF; clone_size: -; v_call: TRBV9; d_call: -; j_call: TRBJ1-1
cdr3_nt: TGTGCCCCCCCAGTCAGGAACACGAAAGCTTTCTTT; cdr3_aa: CAPPVRNTKAFF; clone_size: many; v_call: TRBV28; d_call: -; j_call: TRBJ1-1
cdr3_nt: TGCACCAGCAGCCAATACGGCGACAGTAGCGGGGAGGCAGATACGCAGTATTTT; cdr3_aa: CTSSQYGDSSGEADTQYF; clone_size: once; v_call: TRBV1; d_call: -; j_call: TRBJ2-3
cdr3_nt: TGTGCCAGCAGAACCACAGGGGCTGGAAGACAGCCCCAGCATTTT; cdr3_aa: CASRTTGAGRQPQHF; clone_size: -; v_call: TRBV5-8; d_call: TRBD1; j_call: TRBJ1-5
cdr3_nt: TGTGCCAGCAGCGCCATGATCAGGGGGGTAGGTTCACCCCTCCACTTT; cdr3_aa: CASSAMIRGVGSPLHF; clone_size: -; v_call: TRBV7-6; d_call: TRBD1; j_call: TRBJ1-6
cdr3_nt: TGCGCCAGCAGCTTTTTTAGCGGGAGCTCCTACGAGCAGTACTTC; cdr3_aa: CASSFFSGSSYEQYF; clone_size: -; v_call: TRBV5-1; d_call: TRBD2; j_call: TRBJ2-7
cdr3_nt: TGTGCCATCAGTGGACAGGATGGTCAGTTCTTC; cdr3_aa: CAISGQDGQFF; clone_size: few; v_call: TRBV10-3; d_call: -; j_call: TRBJ2-1
cdr3_nt: TGTGCCAGCAGTTACGGACGGGACACGGGCTACACCTTC; cdr3_aa: CASSYGRDTGYTF; clone_size: -; v_call: TRBV27; d_call: -; j_call: TRBJ1-2
cdr3_nt: TGTGCCAGCGGAGGCCAGGGGCTGGACAATGAGCAGTTCTTC; cdr3_aa: CASGGQGLDNEQFF; clone_size: -; v_call: TRBV2; d_call: -; j_call: TRBJ2-1
cdr3_nt: TGTGCCAGCAGTTTTGGAAGGGGCGCGCAGCCCCAGCATTTT; cdr3_aa: CASSFGRGAQPQHF; clone_size: -; v_call: TRBV27; d_call: -; j_call: TRBJ1-5
cdr3_nt: TGTGCCAGCAGTTTAACTACAGGGGACGTTTATGGCTACACCTTC; cdr3_aa: CASSLTTGDVYGYTF; clone_size: few; v_call: TRBV6-5; d_call: TRBD1; j_call: TRBJ1-2
cdr3_nt: TGTGCCAGCAGTTCTCCCCGGCGGAGGGGGATAAATCAGCCCCAGCATTTT; cdr3_aa: CASSSPRRRGINQPQHF; clone_size: -; v_call: TRBV28; d_call: -; j_call: TRBJ1-5
cdr3_nt: TGTGCCAGCAGAAAAGGACAGTCCTACAATGAGCAGTTCTTC; cdr3_aa: CASRKGQSYNEQFF; clone_size: -; v_call: TRBV27; d_call: -; j_call: TRBJ2-1
cdr3_nt: TGTGCCAGCAGTGAGAAAGAGACCCCTGGGAGAAAACTGTTTTTT; cdr3_aa: CASSEKETPGRKLFF; clone_size: -; v_call: TRBV2; d_call: -; j_call: TRBJ1-4
cdr3_nt: TGTGCCAGCAGCCAAGGGGCCGCTAGCGGGAGTGACGAGCAGTACTTC; cdr3_aa: CASSQGAASGSDEQYF; clone_size: few; v_call: TRBV4-2; d_call: TRBD2; j_call: TRBJ2-7
cdr3_nt: TGCGCCAGCGGACTAGCGGGGAGCTCCTACAATGAGCAGTTCTTC; cdr3_aa: CASGLAGSSYNEQFF; clone_size: -; v_call: TRBV23-1; d_call: TRBD2; j_call: TRBJ2-1
cdr3_nt: TGTGCCAGCAGTTTAAAGGGGCCGCGGACAGGGGGCTGGGTCTATGGCTACACCTTC; cdr3_aa: CASSLKGPRTGGWVYGYTF; clone_size: -; v_call: TRBV27; d_call: TRBD1; j_call: TRBJ1-2
cdr3_nt: TGTGCCAGCAGCGTAGCCCCCTCGCCGGTAGATACGCAGTATTTT; cdr3_aa: CASSVAPSPVDTQYF; clone_size: -; v_call: TRBV9; d_call: -; j_call: TRBJ2-3
cdr3_nt: TGTGCCTGGAGTGTACTGAGAGGGGCCTACAATGAGCAGTTCTTC; cdr3_aa: CAWSVLRGAYNEQFF; clone_size: -; v_call: TRBV30; d_call: -; j_call: TRBJ2-1
cdr3_nt: TGTGCCAGCAGCCCGGGACAGGGGAGAAACACCATATATTTT; cdr3_aa: CASSPGQGRNTIYF; clone_size: -; v_call: TRBV25-1; d_call: TRBD1; j_call: TRBJ1-3
cdr3_nt: TGTGCCAGCAGCTTGGAAAGGGGAGCCACTAATGAAAAACTGTTTTTT; cdr3_aa: CASSLERGATNEKLFF; clone_size: -; v_call: TRBV11-2; d_call: -; j_call: TRBJ1-4
cdr3_nt: TGTGCCAGCTCACCACCGGTTCAGGGTGGTAATTCACCCCTCCACTTT; cdr3_aa: CASSPPVQGGNSPLHF; clone_size: -; v_call: TRBV18; d_call: -; j_call: TRBJ1-6